The present TCR beta chain was sequenced within a study of patients and donors after allogeneic stem cell transplantation. The CDR3 sequence is 15 residues long. V was trimmed by 4 bases and J by 3 bases, leaving 12 bases between them. TCRdb called the RT-PCR reads again in MiXCR, with one record for every CDR3 protein. The sample comprises under 95,000 distinct CDR3 sequences, 5% of which are singletons, and 2.6% rests with the top ten. This clonotype was seen at least ten times. The rearrangement links TRBV12-3 or TRBV12-4 to TRBJ2-2; D unclear. The sequence was collected from a human donor who was either an allogeneic HSCT recipient or a stem cell or donor lymphocyte infusion donor (not recorded which). It is not recorded whose cells these are; they may come from a transplant donor. Sequencing was performed on blood, either unsorted or a sorted T cell fraction (not recorded which). The DNA for the CDR3 is TGTGCCAGCAGTTGGGGTAGCCCCGACACCGGGGAGCTGTTTTTT. Translating gives CASSWGSPDTGELFF.